The 10 T cell receptor beta chains reported below all come from one sample, sequenced in a study of T cell responses to AZD1222 COVID-19 vaccine. Produced via immunoSEQ multiplex PCR; TCRdb's table is partial and in-frame only. The sample contains 97,000 or so clones, 70% to 90% of which appear only once. The starting material was peripheral blood, obtained on day 0 of AZD1222 vaccination. The receptors derive from an adult in good health.

The genes are TRBV6-5 and TRBJ2-5, with D unclear. The CDR3 runs to 11 residues. Germline lookup yields CDR1 MNHEY and CDR2 SVGAGI. Trimming took off 6 bases at V and 1 base at J, with 3 bases between the two ends. This chain's CDR3 is CASRVQETQYF. Written as DNA, the CDR3 is TGTGCCAGCAGAGTCCAAGAGACCCAGTACTTC.

This clone was counted a single time. The chain employs TRBV18 and TRBJ1-3; the D is unclear. This CDR3 is 15 amino acids long. Germline assignment: CDR1 KGHSH and CDR2 LQKENI. Trimming removed 4 bases from V and 0 bases from J, with 10 bases in between. Here the CDR3 reads CASSLLSNSGNTIYF. The CDR3 nucleotides are TGTGCCAGCTCACTTCTCAGCAACTCTGGAAACACCATATATTTT.

In its sample, this clone was seen once. V is TRBV5-1 and J is TRBJ2-1; D call uncertain. CDR3 length equals 16 residues. In germline, CDR1 is SGHRS, CDR2 YFSETQ. V was trimmed by 0 bases and J by 5 bases, leaving 15 bases between them. Here the CDR3 reads CASSLDSDLFHNEQFF. The CDR3 bases are TGCGCCAGCAGCTTGGATTCCGATCTCTTCCACAATGAGCAGTTCTTC.

The chain joins TRBV6-5 to TRBJ2-3; no definite D call. The CDR3 spans 14 residues. V lost 6 bases and J lost 0, with 10 bases in between. Germline loops: CDR1 MNHEY, CDR2 SVGAGI. CDR3 in DNA: TGTGCCAGCAGGTCGGTTGATAGCACAGATACGCAGTATTTT. It specifies CASRSVDSTDTQYF.

There are many counts of this clone. The rearrangement uses TRBV28 and TRBJ2-7, with D possibly being TRBD2 (6 bases). The germline V and J ends were trimmed by 6 bases and 7 bases, with 13 bases remaining between them. Germline-derived CDR1 and CDR2 are MDHEN and SYDVKM. This CDR3 comprises 12 residues. The CDR3 DNA follows: TGTGCCAGCAGCCGGGGGAATCGGGAGCAGTACTTC. Translating gives CASSRGNREQYF.

The rearrangement joins TRBV4-2 to TRBJ1-2; tentatively, D is TRBD1 (6 bases). CDR1 is LGHNA and CDR2 is YNFKEQ in the germline V gene. V was trimmed by 0 bases and J by 4 bases, leaving 15 bases between them. CDR3 length: 16 residues. The CDR3: CASSQEIIRTVYGYTF. For the CDR3, the DNA is TGTGCCAGCAGCCAAGAAATCATCAGGACAGTCTATGGCTACACCTTC.

As to this clone: This likely reflects a read error, since a far larger clone is one base away. This same CDR3 is encoded by further DNA sequences in the sample. The rearrangement joins TRBV2 to TRBJ2-3; 12 bases fit TRBD2. CDR1 and CDR2 from the germline V gene are SNHLY and FYNNEI. With 2 bases clipped from V and 3 bases from J, the junction kept 0 bases outside the gene matches. There are 15 residues in the CDR3. The CDR3 is CASSELAGGTDTQYF. As DNA, the CDR3 is TGTGCCAGCAGTGAACTAGCGGGAGGGACAGATACGCAGTATTTT.

This clone showed up just once. The chain has TRBV28 and TRBJ2-7; no reliable D call. V was trimmed by 5 bases and J by 6 bases, leaving 23 bases between them. The CDR3 loop spans 16 amino acids. Germline CDR1 and CDR2: MDHEN and SYDVKM. The CDR3 here is CASSVGPVQRNLEQYF. CDR3 DNA sequence: TGTGCCAGCAGTGTTGGACCGGTACAGAGGAACCTCGAGCAGTACTTC.

V usage is TRBV5-1 and J usage is TRBJ2-1; 10 positions agree with TRBD2. CDR1 is SGHRS, CDR2 YFSETQ, per germline. The CDR3 sequence is 14 residues long. V dropped 4 bases and J dropped 15; count of bases not matched to a gene: 13. This CDR3 reads CASSPGLAGVSLFF. DNA for the CDR3: TGCGCCAGCAGCCCGGGGCTAGCGGGAGTATCTCTGTTCTTC.

The V call is TRBV6-5, the J call TRBJ1-3, with D possibly TRBD1 on 5 matching bases. V dropped 7 bases and J dropped 0 bases, with 10 bases sitting between them. The CDR3 is 14 residues long. Germline-derived CDR1 and CDR2 are MNHEY and SVGAGI. The CDR3 loop reads CASIMTVSGNTIYF. The DNA for the CDR3 is TGTGCCAGCATCATGACAGTCTCTGGAAACACCATATATTTT.